The 27 T cell receptor beta chains given below trace back to one sample, sequenced in a study of CD8+ T cells in alopecia areata. RNA extraction was followed by reverse transcription into cDNA, which acted as the sequencing template. The assay was immunoSEQ multiplex PCR, and TCRdb's table has in-frame clones only and misses some. The data contain just over 30,000 clones, roughly 58% of them seen just once; the ten biggest clones take up roughly 18%. The source material was NKG2D-high CD8+ T cells sorted from blood. All receptors derive from a human donor with alopecia areata.

The chain uses TRBV28 and TRBJ2-5; D call uncertain. V lost 1 base and J lost 0, with 15 bases in between. From germline, CDR1 is MDHEN and CDR2 SYDVKM. This CDR3 has 17 residues. CDR3: CASSLLFGTDNQETQYF. In DNA form, the CDR3 reads TGTGCCAGCAGTTTATTGTTTGGTACAGACAACCAAGAGACCCAGTACTTC.

This chain connects TRBV14 to TRBJ2-3, with a weak D call TRBD1 (5 bases). The germline V gene encodes CDR1 SGHDN and CDR2 FVKESK. Between the trimmed V and J ends, which lost 0 bases and 3 bases, there was a span of 13 bases. There are 16 residues in the CDR3. The CDR3 here is CASSQDLPGWTDTQYF. The CDR3 DNA is TGTGCCAGCAGCCAAGATTTGCCAGGGTGGACAGATACGCAGTATTTT.

The chain joins TRBV2 to TRBJ2-7, with a weak D call TRBD1 (5 bases). The CDR3 length is 12 residues. Trimming removed 6 bases from V and 5 bases from J, with 11 bases in between. From germline, CDR1 is SNHLY and CDR2 FYNNEI. CDR3 sequence (DNA): TGTGCCAGCAGGGGGTTAGGGGACGAGCAGTACTTC. Translation gives CASRGLGDEQYF.

The chain links TRBV9 to TRBJ2-5; a weak D match, TRBD1 (6 bases). This CDR3 has 15 residues. Per the germline V gene, CDR1 is SGDLS and CDR2 is YYNGEE. With 2 bases removed from V and 7 bases from J, the gap between germline ends came to 18 bases. CDR3 DNA: TGTGCCAGCAGCGTCAAGGGACAACCCTACGGGACCCAGTACTTC. Protein sequence: CASSVKGQPYGTQYF.

The rearrangement uses TRBV7-9 and TRBJ2-7; D gene unclear. Germline assignment: CDR1 SEHNR and CDR2 FQNEAQ (reference sequence). The CDR3 is made up of 13 amino acids. The V gene lost 5 bases and the J gene lost 2 bases, with 10 bases spanning the gap. CDR3 protein: CASSGESTYEQYF. As DNA, the CDR3 is TGTGCCAGCAGCGGAGAAAGCACCTACGAGCAGTACTTC. Based on the CDR3 plus reference TRBV7-9 and TRBJ2-7, the full variable domain is DTGVSQNPRHKITKRGQNVTFRCDPISEHNRLYWYRQTLGQGPEFLTYFQNEAQLEKSRLLSDRFSAERPKGSFSTLEIQRTEQGDSAMYLCASSGESTYEQYFGPGTRLTVT.

The CDR3 is CSVDGLAGAGELFF. The CDR3 DNA follows: TGCAGCGTCGACGGACTAGCGGGAGCCGGGGAGCTGTTTTTT. The rearrangement links TRBV29-1 to TRBJ2-2; 13 bases match TRBD2. CDR3 length: 14 residues. CDR1 and CDR2 (germline): SQVTM, ANQGSEA. Germline trimming cut 6 bases from V and 6 bases from J; bases unmatched to any gene: 4.

This rearrangement joins TRBV18 to TRBJ2-7; D not resolved. The CDR3 length is 13 residues. Per the germline V gene, CDR1 is KGHSH and CDR2 is LQKENI. Trimming shortened V by 1 base and J by 4 bases, and 8 bases separated the two germline ends. The CDR3 sequence is CASSPQGAYEQYF. The CDR3 DNA follows: TGTGCCAGCTCACCACAGGGTGCGTACGAGCAGTACTTC.

The chain combines TRBV7-9 with TRBJ2-5, with 9 bases matching TRBD2. The CDR3 has 16 amino acids. V was clipped by 5 bases and J by 5 bases; unmatched bases: 12. From germline, CDR1 is SEHNR and CDR2 FQNEAQ (reference sequence). This CDR3 is CASSLRLAERSETQYF. CDR3 coding DNA: TGTGCCAGCAGCCTACGACTAGCGGAGCGGTCGGAGACCCAGTACTTC.

There are a few counts of this clone. The chain couples TRBV5-1 to TRBJ2-1; no firm D call. The CDR3 sequence is 13 residues long. Germline assignment: CDR1 SGHRS and CDR2 YFSETQ. V lost 0 bases, J lost 6 bases, and 7 bases lay in between. CDR3 amino acids: CASSLGVSNEQFF. CDR3 DNA: TGCGCCAGCAGCTTGGGGGTTAGCAATGAGCAGTTCTTC.

This clone was counted between two and nine times. The chain has TRBV27 and TRBJ2-7, with D possibly TRBD2 on 6 matching bases. Trimming shortened V by 4 bases and J by 2 bases, and 12 bases separated the two germline ends. CDR3 length equals 14 residues. Germline-derived CDR1 and CDR2 are MNHEY and SMNVEV (reference sequence). CDR3 nucleotides: TGTGCCAGCAGTTACCGGGGGTATGCCTACGAGCAGTACTTC. Translated: CASSYRGYAYEQYF.

The chain combines TRBV7-2 with TRBJ2-1, with D perhaps matching TRBD1 (6 bases). The CDR3 runs 14 residues. V lost 3 bases to trimming and J lost 6 bases, with 12 bases between them. The germline V gene has CDR1 SGHTA and CDR2 FQGNSA. CDR3 sequence (DNA): TGTGCCAGCAGCTTTTTACAGGGTAGCAATGAGCAGTTCTTC. It specifies CASSFLQGSNEQFF.

The V and J genes are TRBV5-4 and TRBJ2-3; D might be TRBD2 (6 bases). This CDR3 has 16 amino acids. Deletions cut 0 bases from V and 3 bases from J, with 14 bases between. Germline V CDR1 and CDR2: SGHNT, YYREEE (reference sequence). CDR3 nucleotides: TGTGCCAGCAGCTTGGAACCGTCGCGGGAAACAGATACGCAGTATTTT. It codes for CASSLEPSRETDTQYF.

The V call is TRBV2, the J call TRBJ2-4, with 12 bases matching TRBD2. The CDR3 is made up of 17 amino acids. The V gene's germline CDR1 is SNHLY and CDR2 FYNNEI. Losses at the gene ends were 2 bases for V and 4 bases for J; bases not matched to a gene: 6. The CDR3 loop is CASSESLAGGPKNIQYF. The DNA for the CDR3 is TGTGCCAGCAGTGAAAGCCTAGCGGGAGGGCCAAAAAACATTCAGTACTTC.

The chain is built from TRBV28 and TRBJ2-1; D remains ambiguous. CDR1 is MDHEN and CDR2 is SYDVKM in the germline V gene. V shed 1 base and J shed 6 bases, with 7 bases lying between them. CDR3 length: 13 amino acids. CDR3 sequence: CASSLLPLNEQFF. The CDR3 coding sequence is TGTGCCAGCAGTTTATTACCCCTCAATGAGCAGTTCTTC.

This clone was counted only a few times. J is TRBJ2-1 and V is TRBV7-8, with 9 positions matching TRBD2. There are 15 residues in the CDR3. Germline V gene data show CDR1 as SGHVS and CDR2 as FQNEAQ. The ends lost 2 bases at V and 9 bases at J; junction bases unmatched: 8. This CDR3 reads CASSLNSGSRSEQFF. The CDR3 nucleotides are TGTGCCAGCAGCTTAAATAGCGGGAGTCGTAGTGAGCAGTTCTTC. Full variable domain (missing parts from reference TRBV7-8 and TRBJ2-1): GAGVSQSPRYKVAKRGQDVALRCDPISGHVSLFWYQQALGQGPEFLTYFQNEAQLDKSGLPSDRFFAERPEGSVSTLKIQRTQQEDSAVYLCASSLNSGSRSEQFFGPGTRLTVL.

This clone turned up a few times. The chain combines TRBV7-9 with TRBJ2-7; no definite D call. Per germline, CDR1 SEHNR and CDR2 FQNEAQ (reference sequence). Trimming left V 0 bases short and J 3 bases short, with 9 bases between. CDR3 length equals 14 residues. The CDR3 DNA sequence: TGTGCCAGCAGCTTAGCAGGGCTCGGCTACGAGCAGTACTTC. It encodes CASSLAGLGYEQYF.

The gene calls are TRBV27 and TRBJ2-1; TRBD2 matches at 11 bases. Per the germline V gene, CDR1 is MNHEY and CDR2 is SMNVEV (reference sequence). The CDR3 runs 15 residues. Trimming removed 7 bases from V and 6 bases from J; junction bases left unmatched: 8. CDR3 protein: CASTPGTSGINEQFF. The CDR3 bases are TGTGCCAGCACCCCCGGGACTAGCGGCATCAATGAGCAGTTCTTC.

In this sample, this clone turned up once. This rearrangement joins TRBV28 to TRBJ1-4; 7 bases match TRBD1. Germline trimming cut 5 bases from V and 6 bases from J; bases unmatched to any gene: 12. This CDR3 is built from 16 residues. CDR1 and CDR2 from the germline V gene are MDHEN and SYDVKM. The CDR3 DNA reads as TGTGCCAGCAGTGGGCGGCCCGGGACAGCCGATGAAAAACTGTTTTTT. Amino acid sequence: CASSGRPGTADEKLFF.

V gene TRBV7-9 combines with J gene TRBJ2-5; TRBD1 matches at 11 bases. The V and J ends lost 4 bases and 2 bases, in that order; junction bases with no gene match: 3. This CDR3 contains 15 residues. Germline V gene lookup returns CDR1 SEHNR and CDR2 FQNEAQ (reference sequence). DNA for the CDR3: TGTGCCAGCAGCTGGGGGACAGGGGGACAAGAGACCCAGTACTTC. Amino acid sequence: CASSWGTGGQETQYF.

In its sample, this clone was seen a few times. The chain is built from TRBV5-8 and TRBJ2-3, with 11 bases lining up with TRBD2. Germline V CDR1 and CDR2: SGHTS, YDEGEE. V lost 4 bases to trimming and J lost 3 bases; unmatched junction nucleotides: 4. This CDR3 has 15 amino acids. CDR3: CASSLGTSGTDTQYF. Written as DNA, the CDR3 is TGTGCCAGCAGCCTAGGGACTAGCGGTACAGATACGCAGTATTTT.

The chain links TRBV14 to TRBJ2-7, with 9 bases identical to TRBD2. Trimming took 3 bases from V and 3 from J; bases not matched to a gene: 9. The CDR3 runs 16 residues. Germline lookup yields CDR1 SGHDN and CDR2 FVKESK. CDR3 bases: TGTGCCAGCAGCCAGCCCGGGACTAGCTTCGACTACGAGCAGTACTTC. Protein sequence: CASSQPGTSFDYEQYF.

The V and J genes are TRBV5-1 and TRBJ2-5; 11 positions agree with TRBD1. The CDR3 has 15 amino acids. The germline V gene has CDR1 SGHRS and CDR2 YFSETQ. V shed 4 bases and J 5 bases; nucleotides not matched to a gene: 7. CDR3 protein: CASSPGQGVLETQYF. In nucleotides, the CDR3 is TGCGCCAGCAGCCCGGGACAGGGGGTTTTGGAGACCCAGTACTTC.

The J gene is TRBJ2-5, the V gene TRBV6-1, with 7 bases identical to TRBD1. Germline CDR1 and CDR2: MNHNS and SASEGT. The CDR3 length is 16 residues. V was clipped by 2 bases and J by 0 bases; unmatched bases: 6. CDR3 in amino acids: CASSEPNRGYQETQYF. CDR3 DNA sequence: TGTGCCAGCAGTGAACCCAACAGGGGCTACCAAGAGACCCAGTACTTC.

The chain carries TRBV18 and TRBJ2-5; 8 positions match TRBD1. This CDR3 has 16 amino acids. Trimming at V came to 1 base and at J to 5 bases, leaving 9 bases not matched to a gene. Germline V gives CDR1 KGHSH, CDR2 LQKENI. CDR3 sequence: CASSPLDRALEETQYF. The CDR3 bases are TGTGCCAGCTCACCACTGGACAGGGCCCTCGAGGAGACCCAGTACTTC.

The chain recombines TRBV13 with TRBJ2-7; no clear D. The V end lost 4 bases, the J end lost 0 bases, and 13 bases lay between the germline ends. Germline CDR1 is PRHDT and CDR2 is FYEKMQ (reference sequence). The CDR3 runs to 15 residues. CDR3 sequence (DNA): TGTGCCAGCAGCTCAGGCCCCCAACGCTCCTACGAGCAGTACTTC. This sequence encodes CASSSGPQRSYEQYF.

This clone was detected only a few times. The CDR3 DNA reads as TGTGCCAGCAGCCCTACAGGGATGGATGGCTACACCTTC. This encodes CASSPTGMDGYTF. V and J are TRBV7-9 and TRBJ1-2; D may be TRBD1 (6 bases). With 5 bases removed from V and 6 bases from J, the gap between germline ends came to 13 bases. Per the germline V gene, CDR1 is SEHNR and CDR2 is FQNEAQ (reference sequence). The CDR3 runs to 13 residues. Complete variable domain (other parts from reference TRBV7-9 and TRBJ1-2): DTGVSQNPRHKITKRGQNVTFRCDPISEHNRLYWYRQTLGQGPEFLTYFQNEAQLEKSRLLSDRFSAERPKGSFSTLEIQRTEQGDSAMYLCASSPTGMDGYTFGSGTRLTVV.

This clone was seen a few times. J is TRBJ2-7 and V is TRBV10-2, with D uncertain. Trimming took 5 bases from V and 6 from J, leaving 11 bases between them. CDR1 and CDR2 from the germline V gene are WSHSY and SAAADI. This CDR3 has 12 residues. The DNA of the CDR3 is TGCGCCAGCAGTCAGCATGGTGGCGAGCAGTACTTC. Encoded protein: CASSQHGGEQYF.